Listed below are T cell receptor beta chains from one sample, sequenced in a study of a mutant IDH1 vaccine in newly diagnosed glioma. No antigen has been assigned to these receptors. Data came from immunoSEQ multiplex PCR; TCRdb stores just in-frame clones and leaves some out. The sample yields almost 85,000 clones, 65% to 90% seen once. The source was PBMCs, collected from a glioma patient whose treatment included an IDH1 peptide vaccine. These receptors originate from a man younger than 45 with glioma. Some clones in this sample may be carry-over from other donors' samples. Both conserved end residues are part of each CDR3. Fields, in order: CDR3 protein, J gene, V gene.

CASSVLPGQNSGNTIYF	TRBJ1-3	TRBV9
CAISEGTGSIYSNQPQHF	TRBJ1-5	TRBV10-3
CASSIGDTDTQYF	TRBJ2-3	TRBV19
CATSKSPGQGVGYTF	TRBJ1-2	TRBV15
CAWSGGTIMNTEAFF	TRBJ1-1	TRBV30
CSAMTHSYEQYF	TRBJ2-7	TRBV29-1
CASRLAGVVNTGELFF	TRBJ2-2	TRBV7-9
CAISVQGEDTEAFF	TRBJ1-1	TRBV10-3
CASSLQGPDEAFF	TRBJ1-1	TRBV27
CASSQVQFEKLFF	TRBJ1-4	TRBV4-3
CASTTKRGARNTEAFF	TRBJ1-1	TRBV7-8
CASSSLTGAQPQHF	TRBJ1-5	TRBV28
CASSESLGADTEAFF	TRBJ1-1	TRBV10-1
CASSTNSYEQYF	TRBJ2-7	TRBV19
CASSQTGQSEAFF	TRBJ1-1	TRBV11-1
CASSPNSGSVGNEQFF	TRBJ2-1	TRBV25-1
CASSQELAGGELFF	TRBJ2-2	TRBV4-1
CASSLMRGYEQYF	TRBJ2-7	TRBV5-6
CASSLAGGRQETQYF	TRBJ2-5	TRBV6-5
CAWSLNIYEQYF	TRBJ2-7	TRBV30
CASSIQGGIGYTF	TRBJ1-2	TRBV7-9
CASSLLRGVREQYF	TRBJ2-7	TRBV28
CATSRDLTWGAYEQYF	TRBJ2-7	TRBV15
CAISEFNEQFF	TRBJ2-1	TRBV10-3
CASSQERSGGVDIQYF	TRBJ2-4	TRBV4-2
CASSSGGRTEAFF	TRBJ1-1	TRBV4-1
CASSLGLEETQYF	TRBJ2-5	TRBV7-8
CASSHVFNGLDTEAFF	TRBJ1-1	TRBV4-2
CASSPGTEDNEQFF	TRBJ2-1	TRBV19
CASSFLGGDTQYF	TRBJ2-3	TRBV5-4
CASSLVLYEQFF	TRBJ2-1	TRBV7-6
CASSERGTATEAFF	TRBJ1-1	TRBV7-3
CATGGQREENYEQYF	TRBJ2-7	TRBV21-1
CAWSRQGSEKLFF	TRBJ1-4	TRBV30
CASSFPAGAYGYTF	TRBJ1-2	TRBV28
CASTYAGISYEQYF	TRBJ2-7	TRBV7-2
CSVPRGTGELFF	TRBJ2-2	TRBV29-1
CASSLDVAGVGYTF	TRBJ1-2	TRBV5-1
CASSVRGQGAYYGYTF	TRBJ1-2	TRBV9
CASSTRDWNYGYTF	TRBJ1-2	TRBV19
CSVGWGGIGYTF	TRBJ1-2	TRBV29-1
CAIKEQSVSTDTQYF	TRBJ2-3	TRBV10-3
CAWSTRRNEKLFF	TRBJ1-4	TRBV30
CASSLRDRNRAYEQYF	TRBJ2-7	TRBV11-2
CASSGTSGDYNEQFF	TRBJ2-1	TRBV25-1
CASSFQGGEQYF	TRBJ2-7	TRBV27
CAWSVKGAKRGSSYNEQFF	TRBJ2-1	TRBV30
CASSPQGSEQYF	TRBJ2-7	TRBV18
CASSLTSGADTQYF	TRBJ2-3	TRBV5-4
CAWSVSMNTEAFF	TRBJ1-1	TRBV30
CASSYSGQTYEQYF	TRBJ2-7	TRBV6-5
CASSRGQGTEAFF	TRBJ1-1	TRBV5-1
CASSEALAGGINEQFF	TRBJ2-1	TRBV18
CASSLGGQGRFTDTQYF	TRBJ2-3	TRBV7-2
CASSDRPGTGDRYEQYF	TRBJ2-7	TRBV6-4
CASSDPRGETNYGYTF	TRBJ1-2	TRBV2
CASSLEGQSFQPQHF	TRBJ1-5	TRBV5-1
CAISESRSPGGEETQYF	TRBJ2-5	TRBV10-3
CASSKPGQVRLFF	TRBJ1-4	TRBV21-1